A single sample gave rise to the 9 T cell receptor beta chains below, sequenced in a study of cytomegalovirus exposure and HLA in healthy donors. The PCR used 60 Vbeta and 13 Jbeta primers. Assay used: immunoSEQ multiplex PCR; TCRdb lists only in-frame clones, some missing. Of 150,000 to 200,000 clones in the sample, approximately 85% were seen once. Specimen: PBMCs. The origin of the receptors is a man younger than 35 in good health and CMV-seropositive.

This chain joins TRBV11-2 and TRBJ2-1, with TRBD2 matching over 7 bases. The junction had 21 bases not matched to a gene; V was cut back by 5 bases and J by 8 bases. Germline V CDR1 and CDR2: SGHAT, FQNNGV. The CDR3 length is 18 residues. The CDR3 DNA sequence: TGTGCCAGCAGCCCCTACCTCCCGCTCGGGGGGATGGGCGATGAGCAGTTCTTC. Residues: CASSPYLPLGGMGDEQFF.

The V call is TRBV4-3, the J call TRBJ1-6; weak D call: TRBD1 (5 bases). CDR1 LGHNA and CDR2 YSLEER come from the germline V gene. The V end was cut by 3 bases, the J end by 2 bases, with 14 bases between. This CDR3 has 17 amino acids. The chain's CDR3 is CASSQADRGTYNSPLHF. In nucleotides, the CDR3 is TGCGCCAGCAGCCAGGCTGACAGAGGCACCTATAATTCACCCCTCCACTTT.

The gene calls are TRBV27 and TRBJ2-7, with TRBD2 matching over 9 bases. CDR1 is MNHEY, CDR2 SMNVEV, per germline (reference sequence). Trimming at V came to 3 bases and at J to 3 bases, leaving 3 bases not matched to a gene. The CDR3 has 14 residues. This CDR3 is CASSFAGGHYEQYF. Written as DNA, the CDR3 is TGTGCCAGCAGTTTTGCGGGGGGGCACTACGAGCAGTACTTC.

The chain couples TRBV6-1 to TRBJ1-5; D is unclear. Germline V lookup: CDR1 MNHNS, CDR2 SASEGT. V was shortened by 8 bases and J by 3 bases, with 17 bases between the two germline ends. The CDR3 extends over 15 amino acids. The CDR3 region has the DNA TGTGCCAGCCTTAATACCTACTACAACAATCAGCCCCAGCATTTT. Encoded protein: CASLNTYYNNQPQHF.

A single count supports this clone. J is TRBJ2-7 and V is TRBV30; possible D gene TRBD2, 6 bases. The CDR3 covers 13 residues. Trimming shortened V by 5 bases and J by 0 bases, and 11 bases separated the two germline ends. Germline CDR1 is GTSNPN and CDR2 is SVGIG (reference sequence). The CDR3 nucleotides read TGTGCCTGGGGGACTGGGAGCTCCTACGAGCAGTACTTC. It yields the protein CAWGTGSSYEQYF.

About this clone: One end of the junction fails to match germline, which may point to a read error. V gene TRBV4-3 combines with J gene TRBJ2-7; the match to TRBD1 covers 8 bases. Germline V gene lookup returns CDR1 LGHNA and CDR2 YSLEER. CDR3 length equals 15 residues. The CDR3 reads CASSHGGQGVYKQYF. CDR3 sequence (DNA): TGCGCCAGCAGCCACGGCGGACAGGGTGTCTACAAGCAGTACTTC.

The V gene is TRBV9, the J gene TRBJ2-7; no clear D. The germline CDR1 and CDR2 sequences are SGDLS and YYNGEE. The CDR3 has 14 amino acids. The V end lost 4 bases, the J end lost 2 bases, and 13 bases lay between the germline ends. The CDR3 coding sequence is TGTGCCAGCAGCCCCACGACTTCTACCTACGAGCAGTACTTC. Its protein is CASSPTTSTYEQYF.

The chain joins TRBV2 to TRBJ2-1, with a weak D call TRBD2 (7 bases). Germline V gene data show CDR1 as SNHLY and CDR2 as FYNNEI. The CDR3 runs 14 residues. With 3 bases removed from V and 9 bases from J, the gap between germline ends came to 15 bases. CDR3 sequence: CASSDRGASAEQFF. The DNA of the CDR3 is TGTGCCAGCAGTGATCGGGGGGCTTCTGCTGAGCAGTTCTTC.

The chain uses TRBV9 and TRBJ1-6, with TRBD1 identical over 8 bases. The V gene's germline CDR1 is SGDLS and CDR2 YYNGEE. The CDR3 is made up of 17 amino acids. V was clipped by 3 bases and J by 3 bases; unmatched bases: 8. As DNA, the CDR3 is TGTGCCAGCAGCGAGACAGGGGCCGAATTCTATAATTCACCCCTCCACTTT. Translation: CASSETGAEFYNSPLHF.